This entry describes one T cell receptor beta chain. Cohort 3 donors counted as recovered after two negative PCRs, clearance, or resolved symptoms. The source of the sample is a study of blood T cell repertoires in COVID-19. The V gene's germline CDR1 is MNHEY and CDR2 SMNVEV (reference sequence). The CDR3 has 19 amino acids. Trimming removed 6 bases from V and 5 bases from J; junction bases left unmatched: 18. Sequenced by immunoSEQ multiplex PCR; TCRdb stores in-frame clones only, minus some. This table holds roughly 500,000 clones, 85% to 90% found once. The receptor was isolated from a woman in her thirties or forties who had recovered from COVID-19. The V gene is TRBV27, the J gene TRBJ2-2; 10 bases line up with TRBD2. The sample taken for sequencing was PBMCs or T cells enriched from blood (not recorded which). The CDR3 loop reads CASSPRLAGEGRLTGELFF. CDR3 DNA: TGTGCCAGCAGCCCTAGACTAGCGGGCGAGGGTCGGTTGACCGGGGAGCTGTTTTTT.